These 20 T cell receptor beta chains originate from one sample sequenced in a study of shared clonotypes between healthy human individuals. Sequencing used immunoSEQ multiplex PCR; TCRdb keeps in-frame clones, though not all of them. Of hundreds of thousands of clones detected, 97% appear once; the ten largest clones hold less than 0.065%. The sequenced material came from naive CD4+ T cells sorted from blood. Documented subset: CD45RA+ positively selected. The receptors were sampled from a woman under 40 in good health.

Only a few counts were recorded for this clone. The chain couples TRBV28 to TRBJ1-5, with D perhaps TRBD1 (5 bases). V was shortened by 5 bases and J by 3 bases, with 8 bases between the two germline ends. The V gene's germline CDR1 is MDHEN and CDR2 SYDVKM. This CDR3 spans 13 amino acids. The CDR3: CASSPGHNQPQHF. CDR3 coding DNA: TGTGCCAGCAGTCCGGGGCACAATCAGCCCCAGCATTTT.

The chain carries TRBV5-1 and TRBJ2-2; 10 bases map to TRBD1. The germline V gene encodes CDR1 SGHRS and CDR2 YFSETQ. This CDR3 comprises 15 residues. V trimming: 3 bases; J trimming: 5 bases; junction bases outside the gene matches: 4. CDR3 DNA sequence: TGCGCCAGCAGCTGGACAGGGGGAAAGACCGGGGAGCTGTTTTTT. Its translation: CASSWTGGKTGELFF.

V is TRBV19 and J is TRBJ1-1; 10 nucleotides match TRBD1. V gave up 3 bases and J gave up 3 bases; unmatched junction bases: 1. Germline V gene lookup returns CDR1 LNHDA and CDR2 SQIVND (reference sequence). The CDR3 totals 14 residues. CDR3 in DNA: TGTGCCAGTAGTATGGGGACAGGGGACACTGAAGCTTTCTTT. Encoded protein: CASSMGTGDTEAFF.

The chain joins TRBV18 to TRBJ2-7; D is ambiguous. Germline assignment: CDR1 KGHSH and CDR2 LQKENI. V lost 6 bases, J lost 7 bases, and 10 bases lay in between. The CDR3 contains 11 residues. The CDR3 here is CASSPLKEQYF. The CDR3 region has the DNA TGTGCCAGCTCTCCCCTGAAGGAGCAGTACTTC.

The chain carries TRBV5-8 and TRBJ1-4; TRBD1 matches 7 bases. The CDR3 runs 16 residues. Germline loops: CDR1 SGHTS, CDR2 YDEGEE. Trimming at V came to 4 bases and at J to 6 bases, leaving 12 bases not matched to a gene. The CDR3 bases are TGTGCCAGCAGCCCCGGGCTAGGCAGGGGGGATGAAAAACTGTTTTTT. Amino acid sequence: CASSPGLGRGDEKLFF. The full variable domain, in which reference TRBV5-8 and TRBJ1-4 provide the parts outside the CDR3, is EAGVTQSPTHLIKTRGQQATLRCSPISGHTSVYWYQQALGLGLQFLLWYDEGEERNRGNFPPRFSGRQFPNYSSELNVNALELEDSALYLCASSPGLGRGDEKLFFGSGTQLSVL.

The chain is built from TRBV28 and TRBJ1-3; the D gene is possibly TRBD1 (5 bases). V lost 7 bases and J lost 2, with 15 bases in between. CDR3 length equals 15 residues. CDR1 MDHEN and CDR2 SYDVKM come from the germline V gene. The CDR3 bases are TGTGCCAGCACCCTGGGGGGGTATGCTGGAAACACCATATATTTT. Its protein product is CASTLGGYAGNTIYF. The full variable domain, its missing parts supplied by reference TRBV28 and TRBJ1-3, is DVKVTQSSRYLVKRTGEKVFLECVQDMDHENMFWYRQDPGLGLRLIYFSYDVKMKEKGDIPEGYSVSREKKERFSLILESASTNQTSMYLCASTLGGYAGNTIYFGEGSWLTVV.

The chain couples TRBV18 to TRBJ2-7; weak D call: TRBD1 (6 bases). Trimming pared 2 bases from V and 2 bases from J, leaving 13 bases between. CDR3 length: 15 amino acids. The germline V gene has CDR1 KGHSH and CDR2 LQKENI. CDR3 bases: TGTGCCAGCTCACCAAACCAGGGGAGCACCTACGAGCAGTACTTC. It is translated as CASSPNQGSTYEQYF. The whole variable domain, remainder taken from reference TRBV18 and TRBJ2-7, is NAGVMQNPRHLVRRRGQEARLRCSPMKGHSHVYWYRQLPEEGLKFMVYLQKENIIDESGMPKERFSAEFPKEGPSILRIQQVVRGDSAAYFCASSPNQGSTYEQYFGPGTRLTVT.

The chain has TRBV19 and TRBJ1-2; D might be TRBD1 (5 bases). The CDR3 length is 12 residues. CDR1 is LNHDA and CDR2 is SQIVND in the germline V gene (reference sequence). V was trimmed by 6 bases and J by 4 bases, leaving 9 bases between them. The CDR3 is CASSDSPYGYTF. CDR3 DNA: TGTGCCAGTAGCGACAGTCCCTATGGCTACACCTTC.

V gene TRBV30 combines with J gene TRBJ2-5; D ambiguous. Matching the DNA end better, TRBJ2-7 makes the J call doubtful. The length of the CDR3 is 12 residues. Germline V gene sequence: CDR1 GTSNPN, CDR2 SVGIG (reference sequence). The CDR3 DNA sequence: TGTGCCTGGAGTGTTATAGGAGCCGAGCAGTACTTC. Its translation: CAWSVIGAEQYF.

CDR3 protein: CASSPGQERYGYTF. In nucleotides, the CDR3 is TGTGCCAGCAGTCCCGGACAAGAGCGCTATGGCTACACCTTC. The chain links TRBV28 to TRBJ1-2; maybe TRBD1 (5 bases). Germline CDR1 reads MDHEN; CDR2 reads SYDVKM. V lost 5 bases, J lost 4 bases, and 14 bases lay in between. This CDR3 spans 14 amino acids.

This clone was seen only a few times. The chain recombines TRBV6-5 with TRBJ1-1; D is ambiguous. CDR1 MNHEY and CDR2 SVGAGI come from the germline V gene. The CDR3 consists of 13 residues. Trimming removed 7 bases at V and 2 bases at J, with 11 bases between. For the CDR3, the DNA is TGTGCCAGCAATCCGGGCCGTAACACTGAAGCTTTCTTT. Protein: CASNPGRNTEAFF.

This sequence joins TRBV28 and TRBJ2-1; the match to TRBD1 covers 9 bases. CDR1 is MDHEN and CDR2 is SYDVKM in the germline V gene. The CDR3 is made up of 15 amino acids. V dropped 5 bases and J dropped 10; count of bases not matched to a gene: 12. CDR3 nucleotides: TGTGCCAGCAGTACGGGACAGGGTACCCCCCCCGAGCAGTTCTTC. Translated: CASSTGQGTPPEQFF.

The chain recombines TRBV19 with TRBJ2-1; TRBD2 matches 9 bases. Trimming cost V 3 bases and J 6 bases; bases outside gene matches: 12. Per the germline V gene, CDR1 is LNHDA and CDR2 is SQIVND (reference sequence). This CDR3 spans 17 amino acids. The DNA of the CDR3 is TGTGCCAGTAGTATTCTGGGGGTGACTAGCGGATCCAATGAGCAGTTCTTC. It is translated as CASSILGVTSGSNEQFF.

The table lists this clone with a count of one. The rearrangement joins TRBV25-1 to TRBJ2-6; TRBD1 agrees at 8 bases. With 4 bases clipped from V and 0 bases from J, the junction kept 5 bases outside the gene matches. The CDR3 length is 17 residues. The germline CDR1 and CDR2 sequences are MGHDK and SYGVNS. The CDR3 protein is CASSGGQGVSGANVLTF. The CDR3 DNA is TGTGCCAGCAGTGGCGGACAGGGCGTCTCTGGGGCCAACGTCCTGACTTTC.

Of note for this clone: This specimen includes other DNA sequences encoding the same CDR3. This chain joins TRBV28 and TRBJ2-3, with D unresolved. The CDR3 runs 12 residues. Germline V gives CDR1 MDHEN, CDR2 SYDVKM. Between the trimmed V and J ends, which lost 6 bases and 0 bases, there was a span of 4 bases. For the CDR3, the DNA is TGTGCCAGCAGACGTAGCACAGATACGCAGTATTTT. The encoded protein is CASRRSTDTQYF. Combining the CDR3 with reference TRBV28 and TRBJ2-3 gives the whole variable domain DVKVTQSSRYLVKRTGEKVFLECVQDMDHENMFWYRQDPGLGLRLIYFSYDVKMKEKGDIPEGYSVSREKKERFSLILESASTNQTSMYLCASRRSTDTQYFGPGTRLTVL.

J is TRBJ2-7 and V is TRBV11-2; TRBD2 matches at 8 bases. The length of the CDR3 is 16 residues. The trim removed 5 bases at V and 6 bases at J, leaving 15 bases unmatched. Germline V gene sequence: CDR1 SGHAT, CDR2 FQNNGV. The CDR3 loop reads CASSKQHGLAAPEQYF. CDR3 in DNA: TGTGCCAGCAGCAAACAGCACGGACTAGCAGCTCCCGAGCAGTACTTC.

The CDR3 here is CASSQGGRNSGYTF. The CDR3 DNA is TGTGCCAGCAGCCAAGGGGGCCGGAATAGCGGCTACACCTTC. The chain joins TRBV5-6 to TRBJ1-2, with 7 bases aligning to TRBD1. Germline CDR1 SGHDT, CDR2 YYEEEE. With 4 bases clipped from V and 8 bases from J, the junction kept 11 bases outside the gene matches. The CDR3 loop spans 14 amino acids.

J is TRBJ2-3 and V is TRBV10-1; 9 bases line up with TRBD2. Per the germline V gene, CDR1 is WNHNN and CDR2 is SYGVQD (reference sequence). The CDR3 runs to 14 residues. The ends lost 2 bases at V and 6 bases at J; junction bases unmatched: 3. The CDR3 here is CASSEPSGADTQYF. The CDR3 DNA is TGCGCCAGCAGTGAGCCTAGCGGGGCTGATACGCAGTATTTT.

The CDR3 here is CASVTGINQPQHF. CDR3 DNA: TGTGCCTCTGTTACAGGGATCAATCAGCCCCAGCATTTT. The chain joins TRBV19 to TRBJ1-5; TRBD1 is a possible D gene (6 bases). This CDR3 is built from 13 residues. CDR1 is LNHDA, CDR2 SQIVND, per germline (reference sequence). V was clipped by 11 bases and J by 3 bases, with 14 bases between them.

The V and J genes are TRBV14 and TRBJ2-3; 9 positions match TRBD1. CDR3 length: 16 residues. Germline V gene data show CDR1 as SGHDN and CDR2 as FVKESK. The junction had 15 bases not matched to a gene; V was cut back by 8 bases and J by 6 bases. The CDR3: CASPYFKPGTGDTQYF. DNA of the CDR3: TGTGCCAGCCCCTACTTCAAGCCCGGGACAGGGGATACGCAGTATTTT.